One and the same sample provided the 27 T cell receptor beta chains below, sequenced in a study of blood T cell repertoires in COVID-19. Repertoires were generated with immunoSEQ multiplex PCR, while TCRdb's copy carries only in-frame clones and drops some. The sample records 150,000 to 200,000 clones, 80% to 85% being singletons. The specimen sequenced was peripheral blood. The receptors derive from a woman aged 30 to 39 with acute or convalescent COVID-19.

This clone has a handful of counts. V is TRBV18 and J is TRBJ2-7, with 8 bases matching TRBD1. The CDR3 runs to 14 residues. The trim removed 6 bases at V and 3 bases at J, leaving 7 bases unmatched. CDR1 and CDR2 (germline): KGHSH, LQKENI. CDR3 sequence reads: CASSSSGGSYEQYF. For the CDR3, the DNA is TGTGCCAGCTCCTCTTCAGGGGGCAGCTACGAGCAGTACTTC.

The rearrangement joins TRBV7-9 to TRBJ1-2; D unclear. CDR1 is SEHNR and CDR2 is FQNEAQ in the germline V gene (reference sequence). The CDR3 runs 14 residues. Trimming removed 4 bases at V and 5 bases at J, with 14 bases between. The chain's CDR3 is CASSYLTIAYGYTF. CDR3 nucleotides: TGTGCCAGCAGCTACCTAACTATCGCTTATGGCTACACCTTC.

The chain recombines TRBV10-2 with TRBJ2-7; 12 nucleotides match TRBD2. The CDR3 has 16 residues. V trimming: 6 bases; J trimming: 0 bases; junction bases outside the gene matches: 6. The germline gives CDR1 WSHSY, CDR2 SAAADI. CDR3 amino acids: CASSGLAGRASYEQYF. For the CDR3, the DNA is TGCGCCAGCAGCGGACTAGCGGGGCGCGCCTCCTACGAGCAGTACTTC.

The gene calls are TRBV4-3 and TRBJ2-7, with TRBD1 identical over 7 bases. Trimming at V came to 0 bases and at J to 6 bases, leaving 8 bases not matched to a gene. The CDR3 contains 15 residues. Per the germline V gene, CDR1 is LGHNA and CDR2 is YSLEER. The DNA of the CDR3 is TGCGCCAGCAGCCAAGAGGTACAGGGGTTTCGCGAGCAGTACTTC. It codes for CASSQEVQGFREQYF.

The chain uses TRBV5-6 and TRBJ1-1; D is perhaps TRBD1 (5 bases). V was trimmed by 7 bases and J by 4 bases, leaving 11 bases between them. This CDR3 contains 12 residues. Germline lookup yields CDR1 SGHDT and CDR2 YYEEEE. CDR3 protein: CASGGGGTEAFF. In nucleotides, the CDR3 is TGTGCCAGCGGCGGGGGAGGCACTGAAGCTTTCTTT.

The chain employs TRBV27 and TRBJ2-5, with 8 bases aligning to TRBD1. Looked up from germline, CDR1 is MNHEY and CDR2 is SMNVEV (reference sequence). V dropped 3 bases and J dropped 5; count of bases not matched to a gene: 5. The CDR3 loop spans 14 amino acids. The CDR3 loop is CASSLAGGRETQYF. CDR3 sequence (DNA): TGTGCCAGCAGTTTGGCAGGGGGCCGGGAGACCCAGTACTTC.

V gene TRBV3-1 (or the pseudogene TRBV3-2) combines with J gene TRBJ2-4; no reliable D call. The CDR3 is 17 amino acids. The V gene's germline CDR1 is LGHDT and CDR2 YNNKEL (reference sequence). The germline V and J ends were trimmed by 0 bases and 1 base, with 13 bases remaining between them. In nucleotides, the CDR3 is TGTGCCAGCAGCCAAGACTCCCGCCTGGAGGCCAAAAACATTCAGTACTTC. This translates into CASSQDSRLEAKNIQYF.

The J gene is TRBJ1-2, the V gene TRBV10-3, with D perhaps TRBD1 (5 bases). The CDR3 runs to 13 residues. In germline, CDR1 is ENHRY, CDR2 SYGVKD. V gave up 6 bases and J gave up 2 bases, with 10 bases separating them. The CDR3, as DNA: TGTGCCATCAGGGTTGACAGCAACTATGGCTACACCTTC. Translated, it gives CAIRVDSNYGYTF.

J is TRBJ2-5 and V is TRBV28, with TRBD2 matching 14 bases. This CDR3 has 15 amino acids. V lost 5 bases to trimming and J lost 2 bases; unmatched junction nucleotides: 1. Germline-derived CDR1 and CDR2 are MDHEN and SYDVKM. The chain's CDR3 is CASSRTSGGQETQYF. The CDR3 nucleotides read TGTGCCAGCAGTCGGACTAGCGGGGGGCAAGAGACCCAGTACTTC.

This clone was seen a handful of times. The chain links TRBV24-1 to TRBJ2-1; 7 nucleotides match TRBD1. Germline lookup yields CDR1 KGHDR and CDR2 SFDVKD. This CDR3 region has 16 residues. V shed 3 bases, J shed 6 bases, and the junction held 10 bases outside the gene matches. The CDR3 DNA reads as TGTGCCACCAGTGATCCGGGACAGTCAGTTAGCAATGAGCAGTTCTTC. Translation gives CATSDPGQSVSNEQFF.

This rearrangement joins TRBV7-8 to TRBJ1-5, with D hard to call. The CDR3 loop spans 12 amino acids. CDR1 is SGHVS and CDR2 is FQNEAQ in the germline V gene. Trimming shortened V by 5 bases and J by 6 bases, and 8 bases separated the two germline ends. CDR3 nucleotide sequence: TGTGCCAGCAGCCCGCTAGGTCAGCCCCAGCATTTT. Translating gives CASSPLGQPQHF.

The CDR3 DNA follows: TGTGCCAGCAGTGCGACAGGGAACAATCAGCCCCAGCATTTT. As protein: CASSATGNNQPQHF. This sequence joins TRBV25-1 and TRBJ1-5; 7 bases agree with TRBD1. This CDR3 has 14 amino acids. CDR1 is MGHDK, CDR2 SYGVNS, per germline. The V and J ends lost 4 bases and 3 bases, in that order; junction bases with no gene match: 3.

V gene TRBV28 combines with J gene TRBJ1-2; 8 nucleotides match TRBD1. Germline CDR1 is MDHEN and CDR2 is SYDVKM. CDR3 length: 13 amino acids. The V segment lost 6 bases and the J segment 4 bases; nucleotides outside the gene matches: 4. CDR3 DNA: TGTGCCAGCAGGACAGGGGTGGTCTATGGCTACACCTTC. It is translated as CASRTGVVYGYTF.

CDR3 residues: CSVRTSGSTDTQYF. CDR3 coding DNA: TGCAGCGTTAGAACTAGCGGGTCCACAGATACGCAGTATTTT. This rearrangement joins TRBV29-1 to TRBJ2-3; 9 bases align to TRBD2. Germline CDR1 and CDR2: SQVTM and ANQGSEA. The V and J ends lost 5 bases and 2 bases, in that order; junction bases with no gene match: 5. The CDR3 length is 14 residues.

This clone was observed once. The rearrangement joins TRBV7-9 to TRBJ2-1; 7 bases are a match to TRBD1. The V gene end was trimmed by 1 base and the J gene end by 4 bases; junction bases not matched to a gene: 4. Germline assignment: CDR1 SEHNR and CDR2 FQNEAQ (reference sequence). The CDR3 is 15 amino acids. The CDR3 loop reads CASSLDGTEYNEQFF. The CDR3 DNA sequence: TGTGCCAGCAGCTTAGACGGGACAGAATACAATGAGCAGTTCTTC. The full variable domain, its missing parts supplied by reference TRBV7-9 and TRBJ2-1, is DTGVSQNPRHKITKRGQNVTFRCDPISEHNRLYWYRQTLGQGPEFLTYFQNEAQLEKSRLLSDRFSAERPKGSFSTLEIQRTEQGDSAMYLCASSLDGTEYNEQFFGPGTRLTVL.

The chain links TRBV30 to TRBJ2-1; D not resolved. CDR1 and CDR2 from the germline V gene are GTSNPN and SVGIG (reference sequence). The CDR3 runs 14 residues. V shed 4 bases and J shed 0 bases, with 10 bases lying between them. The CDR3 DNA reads TGTGCCTGGACTTCCCGGAGCTCCTACAATGAGCAGTTCTTC. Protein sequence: CAWTSRSSYNEQFF.

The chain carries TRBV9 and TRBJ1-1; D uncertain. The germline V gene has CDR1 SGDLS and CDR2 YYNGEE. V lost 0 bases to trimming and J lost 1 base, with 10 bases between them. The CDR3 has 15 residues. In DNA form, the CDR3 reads TGTGCCAGCAGCGTAGGTCCCAGAACGAACACTGAAGCTTTCTTT. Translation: CASSVGPRTNTEAFF. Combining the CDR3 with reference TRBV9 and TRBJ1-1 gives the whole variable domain DSGVTQTPKHLITATGQRVTLRCSPRSGDLSVYWYQQSLDQGLQFLIQYYNGEERAKGNILERFSAQQFPDLHSELNLSSLELGDSALYFCASSVGPRTNTEAFFGQGTRLTVV.

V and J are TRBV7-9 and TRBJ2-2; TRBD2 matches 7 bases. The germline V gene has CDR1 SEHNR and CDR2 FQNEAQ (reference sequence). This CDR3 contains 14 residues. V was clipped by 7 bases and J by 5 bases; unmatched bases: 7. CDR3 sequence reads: CASIGGRGTGELFF. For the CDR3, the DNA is TGTGCCAGCATTGGCGGGAGAGGTACCGGGGAGCTGTTTTTT.

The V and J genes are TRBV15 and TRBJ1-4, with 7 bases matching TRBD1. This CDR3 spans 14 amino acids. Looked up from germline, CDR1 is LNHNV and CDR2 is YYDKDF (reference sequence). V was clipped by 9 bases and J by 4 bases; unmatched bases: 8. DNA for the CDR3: TGTGCCACGGATACAGGGGCTGGTAATGAAAAACTGTTTTTT. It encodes CATDTGAGNEKLFF.

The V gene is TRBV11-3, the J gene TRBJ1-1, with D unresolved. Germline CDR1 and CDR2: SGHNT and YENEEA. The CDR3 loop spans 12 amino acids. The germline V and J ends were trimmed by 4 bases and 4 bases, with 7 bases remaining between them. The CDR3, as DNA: TGTGCCAGCAGCTCGCGGGGCACTGAAGCTTTCTTT. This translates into CASSSRGTEAFF.

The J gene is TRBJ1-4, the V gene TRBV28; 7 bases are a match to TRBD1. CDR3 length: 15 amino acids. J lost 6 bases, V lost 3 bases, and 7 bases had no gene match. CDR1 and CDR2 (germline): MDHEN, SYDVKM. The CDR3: CASSFGQGGHEKLFF. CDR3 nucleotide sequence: TGTGCCAGCAGTTTCGGGCAGGGGGGACATGAAAAACTGTTTTTT.

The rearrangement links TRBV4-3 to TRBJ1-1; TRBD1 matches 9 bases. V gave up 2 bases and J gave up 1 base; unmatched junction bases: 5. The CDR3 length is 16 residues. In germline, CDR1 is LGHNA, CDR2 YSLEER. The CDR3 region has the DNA TGCGCCAGCAGCCAATCGTGGGGACAGGGGAACACTGAAGCTTTCTTT. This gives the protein CASSQSWGQGNTEAFF.

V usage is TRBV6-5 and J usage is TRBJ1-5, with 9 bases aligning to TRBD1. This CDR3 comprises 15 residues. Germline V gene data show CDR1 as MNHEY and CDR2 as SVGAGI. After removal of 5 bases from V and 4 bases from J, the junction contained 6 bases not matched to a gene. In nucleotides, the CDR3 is TGTGCCAGCAGTAGCACCGGGACAGGGAATCAGCCCCAGCATTTT. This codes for CASSSTGTGNQPQHF.

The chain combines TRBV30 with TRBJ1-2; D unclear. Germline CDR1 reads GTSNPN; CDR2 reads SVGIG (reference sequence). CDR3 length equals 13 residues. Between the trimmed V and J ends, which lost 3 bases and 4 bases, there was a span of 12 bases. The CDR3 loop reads CAWSATGIYGYTF. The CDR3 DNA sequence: TGTGCCTGGAGCGCCACGGGGATCTATGGCTACACCTTC.

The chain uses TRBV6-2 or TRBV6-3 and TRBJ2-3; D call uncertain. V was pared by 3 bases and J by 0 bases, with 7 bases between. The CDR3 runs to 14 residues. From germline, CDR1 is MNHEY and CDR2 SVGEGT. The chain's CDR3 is CASSYHRSTDTQYF. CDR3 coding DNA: TGTGCCAGCAGTTATCACAGAAGCACAGATACGCAGTATTTT.

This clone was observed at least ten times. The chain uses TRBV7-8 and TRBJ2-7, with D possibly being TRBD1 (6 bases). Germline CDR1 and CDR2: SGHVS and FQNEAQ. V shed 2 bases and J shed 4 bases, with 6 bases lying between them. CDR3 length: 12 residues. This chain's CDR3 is CASSLRGYEQYF. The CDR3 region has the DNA TGTGCCAGCAGCTTAAGGGGGTACGAGCAGTACTTC.

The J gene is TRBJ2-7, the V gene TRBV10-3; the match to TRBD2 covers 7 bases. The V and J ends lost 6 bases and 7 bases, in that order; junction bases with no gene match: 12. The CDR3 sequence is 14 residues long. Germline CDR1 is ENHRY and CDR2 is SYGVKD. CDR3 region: CAIRENMGAGEQYF. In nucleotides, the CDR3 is TGTGCCATCAGGGAAAATATGGGAGCGGGGGAGCAGTACTTC.